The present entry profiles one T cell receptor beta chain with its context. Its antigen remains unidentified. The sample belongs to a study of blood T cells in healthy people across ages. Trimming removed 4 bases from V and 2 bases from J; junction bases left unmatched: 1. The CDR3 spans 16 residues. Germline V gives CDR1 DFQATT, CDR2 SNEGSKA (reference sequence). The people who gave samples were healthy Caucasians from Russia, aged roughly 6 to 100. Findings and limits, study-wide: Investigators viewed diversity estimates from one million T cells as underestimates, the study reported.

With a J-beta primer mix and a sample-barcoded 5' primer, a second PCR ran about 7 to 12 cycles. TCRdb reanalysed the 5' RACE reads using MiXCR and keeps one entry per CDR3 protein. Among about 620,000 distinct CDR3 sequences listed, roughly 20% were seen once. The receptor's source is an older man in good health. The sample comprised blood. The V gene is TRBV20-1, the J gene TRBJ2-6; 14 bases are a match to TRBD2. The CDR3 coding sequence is TGCAGTGCTATGGGACTAGCGGGAGCTGGGGCCAACGTCCTGACTTTC. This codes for CSAMGLAGAGANVLTF.